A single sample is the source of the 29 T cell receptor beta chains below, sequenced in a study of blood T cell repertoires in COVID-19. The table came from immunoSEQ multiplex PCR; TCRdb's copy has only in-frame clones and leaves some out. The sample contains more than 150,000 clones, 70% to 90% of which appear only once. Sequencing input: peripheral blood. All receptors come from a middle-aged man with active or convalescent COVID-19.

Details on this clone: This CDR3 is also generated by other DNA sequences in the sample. CDR3 protein: CASSPDRNYGYTF. For the CDR3, the DNA is TGTGCCAGCTCACCCGACAGAAACTATGGCTACACCTTC. J is TRBJ1-2 and V is TRBV18, with D possibly TRBD1 on 5 matching bases. Between the trimmed V and J ends, which lost 3 bases and 2 bases, there was a span of 7 bases. CDR1 KGHSH and CDR2 LQKENI come from the germline V gene. There are 13 residues in the CDR3. The full variable domain, with the rest looked up from reference TRBV18 and TRBJ1-2, is NAGVMQNPRHLVRRRGQEARLRCSPMKGHSHVYWYRQLPEEGLKFMVYLQKENIIDESGMPKERFSAEFPKEGPSILRIQQVVRGDSAAYFCASSPDRNYGYTFGSGTRLTVV.

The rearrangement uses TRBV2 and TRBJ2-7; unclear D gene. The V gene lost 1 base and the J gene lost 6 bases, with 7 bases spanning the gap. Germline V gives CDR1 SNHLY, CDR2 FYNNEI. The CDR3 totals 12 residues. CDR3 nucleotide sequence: TGTGCCAGCAGTGAAGAGCAAACCGAGCAGTACTTC. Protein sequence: CASSEEQTEQYF.

The CDR3: CASSEWRTRGADTQYF. CDR3 nucleotides: TGTGCCAGCAGTGAATGGAGGACTAGGGGGGCAGATACGCAGTATTTT. The gene calls are TRBV6-1 and TRBJ2-3; a weak D match, TRBD2 (7 bases). The length of the CDR3 is 16 residues. The V end lost 2 bases, the J end lost 4 bases, and 16 bases lay between the germline ends. Germline CDR1 MNHNS, CDR2 SASEGT.

The CDR3 is CASSRTGGNTGELFF. CDR3 sequence (DNA): TGCGCCAGCAGTCGTACAGGGGGGAACACCGGGGAGCTGTTTTTT. The J gene is TRBJ2-2, the V gene TRBV5-1, with TRBD1 matching 8 bases. V dropped 5 bases and J dropped 1; count of bases not matched to a gene: 4. The CDR3 sequence is 15 residues long. The V gene's germline CDR1 is SGHRS and CDR2 YFSETQ.

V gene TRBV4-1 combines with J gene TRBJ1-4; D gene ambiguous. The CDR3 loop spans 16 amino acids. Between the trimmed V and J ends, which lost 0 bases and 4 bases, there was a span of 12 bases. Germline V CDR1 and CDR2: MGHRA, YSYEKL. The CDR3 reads CASSQDLAGGNEKLFF. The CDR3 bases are TGCGCCAGCAGCCAAGATCTGGCAGGTGGTAATGAAAAACTGTTTTTT.

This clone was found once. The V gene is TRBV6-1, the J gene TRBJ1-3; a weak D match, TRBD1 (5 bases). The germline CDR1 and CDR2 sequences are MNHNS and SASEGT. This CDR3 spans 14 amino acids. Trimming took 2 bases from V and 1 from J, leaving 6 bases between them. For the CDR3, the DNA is TGTGCCAGCAGTGAACAGGGTTCTGGAAACACCATATATTTT. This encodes CASSEQGSGNTIYF.

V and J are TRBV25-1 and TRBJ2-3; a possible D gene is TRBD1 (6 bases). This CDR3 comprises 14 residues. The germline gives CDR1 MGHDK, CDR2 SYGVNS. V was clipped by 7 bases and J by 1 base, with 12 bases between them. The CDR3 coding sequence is TGTGCCAGCACCGACTGGGGGCGCACAGATACGCAGTATTTT. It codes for CASTDWGRTDTQYF.

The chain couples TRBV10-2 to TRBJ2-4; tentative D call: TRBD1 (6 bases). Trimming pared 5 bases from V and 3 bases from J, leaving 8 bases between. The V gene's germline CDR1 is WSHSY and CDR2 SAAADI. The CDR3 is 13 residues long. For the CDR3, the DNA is TGCGCCAGCAGTCCAGGGGACAAAAACATTCAGTACTTC. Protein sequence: CASSPGDKNIQYF.

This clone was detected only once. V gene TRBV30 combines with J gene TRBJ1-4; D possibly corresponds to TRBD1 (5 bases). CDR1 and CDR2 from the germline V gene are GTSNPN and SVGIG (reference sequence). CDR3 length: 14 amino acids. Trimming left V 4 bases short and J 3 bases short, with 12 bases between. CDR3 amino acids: CAWKGAPSNEKLFF. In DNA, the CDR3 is TGTGCCTGGAAAGGGGCTCCCTCTAATGAAAAACTGTTTTTT.

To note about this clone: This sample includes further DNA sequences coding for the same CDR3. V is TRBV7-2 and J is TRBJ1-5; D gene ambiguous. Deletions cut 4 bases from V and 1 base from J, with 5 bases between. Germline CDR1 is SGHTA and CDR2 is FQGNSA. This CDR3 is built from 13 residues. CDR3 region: CASSSSSNQPQHF. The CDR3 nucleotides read TGTGCCAGCAGCTCCTCCAGCAATCAGCCCCAGCATTTT.

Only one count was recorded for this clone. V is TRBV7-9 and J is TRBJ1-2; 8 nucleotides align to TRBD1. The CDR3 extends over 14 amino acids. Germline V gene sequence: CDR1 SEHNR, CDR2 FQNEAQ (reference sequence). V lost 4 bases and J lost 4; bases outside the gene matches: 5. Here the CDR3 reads CASSSGGVSYGYTF. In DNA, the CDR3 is TGTGCCAGCAGCTCAGGGGGCGTTAGCTATGGCTACACCTTC.

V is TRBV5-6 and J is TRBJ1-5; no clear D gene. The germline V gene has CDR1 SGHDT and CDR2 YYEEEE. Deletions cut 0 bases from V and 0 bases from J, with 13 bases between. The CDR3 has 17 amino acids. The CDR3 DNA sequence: TGTGCCAGCAGCTTGGGTGGCAGTTGGGCTAGCAATCAGCCCCAGCATTTT. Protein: CASSLGGSWASNQPQHF.

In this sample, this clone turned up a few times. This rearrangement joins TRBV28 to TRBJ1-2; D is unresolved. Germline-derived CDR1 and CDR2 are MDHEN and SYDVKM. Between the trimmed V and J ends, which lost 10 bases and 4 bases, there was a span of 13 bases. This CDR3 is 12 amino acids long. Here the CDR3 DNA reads TGTGCCACCGACCCGGAGGGCTATGGCTACACCTTC. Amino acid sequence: CATDPEGYGYTF.

In DNA form, the CDR3 reads TGCGCCAGCAGTGAGCCGACTACCAGCTCCTACAATGAGCAGTTCTTC. This codes for CASSEPTTSSYNEQFF. This chain links TRBV10-2 with TRBJ2-1, with a weak D call TRBD2 (5 bases). Between the trimmed V and J ends, which lost 2 bases and 0 bases, there was a span of 11 bases. The CDR3 loop spans 16 amino acids. The germline gives CDR1 WSHSY, CDR2 SAAADI.

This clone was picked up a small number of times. The CDR3 DNA is TGCGCCAGCAGCCAAGCCCCCGGACAGGGGACTAGCGAGCAGTACTTC. It encodes CASSQAPGQGTSEQYF. This chain uses TRBV4-1 with TRBJ2-7, with D perhaps matching TRBD1 (9 bases). Trimming left V 1 base short and J 6 bases short, with 19 bases between. Germline loops: CDR1 MGHRA, CDR2 YSYEKL. CDR3 length: 16 amino acids.

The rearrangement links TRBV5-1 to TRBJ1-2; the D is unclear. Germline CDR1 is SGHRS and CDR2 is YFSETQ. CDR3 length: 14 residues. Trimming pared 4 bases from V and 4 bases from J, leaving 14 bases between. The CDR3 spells CASSPSGAGYGYTF. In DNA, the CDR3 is TGCGCCAGCAGCCCTTCCGGAGCCGGCTATGGCTACACCTTC.

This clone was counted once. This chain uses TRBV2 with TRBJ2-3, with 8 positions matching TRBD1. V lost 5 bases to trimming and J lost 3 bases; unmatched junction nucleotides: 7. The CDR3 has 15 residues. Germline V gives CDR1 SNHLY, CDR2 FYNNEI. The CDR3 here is CASSSRDRGTDTQYF. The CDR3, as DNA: TGTGCCAGCAGTTCCCGAGACAGGGGTACAGATACGCAGTATTTT.

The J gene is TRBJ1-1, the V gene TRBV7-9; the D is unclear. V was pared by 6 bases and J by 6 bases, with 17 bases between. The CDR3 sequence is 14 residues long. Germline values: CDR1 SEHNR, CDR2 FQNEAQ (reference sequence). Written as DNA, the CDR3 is TGTGCCAGCAGTACCGGGAGCTCTTCCCCTGAAGCTTTCTTT. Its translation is CASSTGSSSPEAFF.

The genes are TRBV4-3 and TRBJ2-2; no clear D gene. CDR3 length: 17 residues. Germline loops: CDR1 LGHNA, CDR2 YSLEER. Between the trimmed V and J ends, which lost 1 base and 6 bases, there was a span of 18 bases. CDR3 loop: CASSQVGEFFAAGELFF. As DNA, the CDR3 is TGCGCCAGCAGCCAAGTAGGAGAATTCTTTGCGGCCGGGGAGCTGTTTTTT.

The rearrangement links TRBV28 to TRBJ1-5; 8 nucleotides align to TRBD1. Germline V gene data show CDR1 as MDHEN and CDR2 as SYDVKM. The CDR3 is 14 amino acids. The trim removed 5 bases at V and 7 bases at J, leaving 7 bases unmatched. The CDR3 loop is CASSPGTGRQPQHF. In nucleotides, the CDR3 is TGTGCCAGCAGTCCCGGGACAGGAAGACAGCCCCAGCATTTT.

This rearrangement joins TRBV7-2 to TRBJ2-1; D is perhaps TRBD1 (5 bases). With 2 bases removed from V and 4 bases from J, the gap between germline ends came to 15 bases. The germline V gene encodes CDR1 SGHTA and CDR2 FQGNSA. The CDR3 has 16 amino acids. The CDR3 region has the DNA TGTGCCAGCAGCTTATTCCAGGGTAGCACTTACAATGAGCAGTTCTTC. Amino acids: CASSLFQGSTYNEQFF. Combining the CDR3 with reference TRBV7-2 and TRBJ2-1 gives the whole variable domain GAGVSQSPSNKVTEKGKDVELRCDPISGHTALYWYRQSLGQGLEFLIYFQGNSAPDKSGLPSDRFSAERTGGSVSTLTIQRTQQEDSAVYLCASSLFQGSTYNEQFFGPGTRLTVL.

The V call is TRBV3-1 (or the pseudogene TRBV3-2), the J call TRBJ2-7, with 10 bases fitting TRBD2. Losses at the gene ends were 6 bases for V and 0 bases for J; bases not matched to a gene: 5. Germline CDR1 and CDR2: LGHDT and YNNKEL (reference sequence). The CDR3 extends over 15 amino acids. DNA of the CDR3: TGTGCCAGCAGACCGAGCGGGGGGGTCTCCTACGAGCAGTACTTC. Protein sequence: CASRPSGGVSYEQYF.

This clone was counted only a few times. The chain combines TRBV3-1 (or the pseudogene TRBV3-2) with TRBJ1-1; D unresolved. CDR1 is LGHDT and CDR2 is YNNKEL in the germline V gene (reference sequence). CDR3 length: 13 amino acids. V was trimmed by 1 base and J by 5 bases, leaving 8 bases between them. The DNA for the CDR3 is TGTGCCAGCAGCCAAGGGGCAGGTACTGAAGCTTTCTTT. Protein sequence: CASSQGAGTEAFF.

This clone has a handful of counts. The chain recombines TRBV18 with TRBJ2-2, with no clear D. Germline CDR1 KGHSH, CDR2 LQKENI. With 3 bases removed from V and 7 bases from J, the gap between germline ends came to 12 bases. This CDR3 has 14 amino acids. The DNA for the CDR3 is TGTGCCAGCTCACCTCCGGCCCTAGGCGGGGAGCTGTTTTTT. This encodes CASSPPALGGELFF. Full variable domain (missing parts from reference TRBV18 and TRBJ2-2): NAGVMQNPRHLVRRRGQEARLRCSPMKGHSHVYWYRQLPEEGLKFMVYLQKENIIDESGMPKERFSAEFPKEGPSILRIQQVVRGDSAAYFCASSPPALGGELFFGEGSRLTVL.

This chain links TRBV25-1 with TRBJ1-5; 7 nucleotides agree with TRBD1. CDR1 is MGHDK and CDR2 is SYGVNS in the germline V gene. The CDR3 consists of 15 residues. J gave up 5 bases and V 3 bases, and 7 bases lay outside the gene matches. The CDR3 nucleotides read TGTGCCAGCAGTGAGGGTGGACAGGACGATCAGCCCCAGCATTTT. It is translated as CASSEGGQDDQPQHF. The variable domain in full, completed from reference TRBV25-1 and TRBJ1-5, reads EADIYQTPRYLVIGTGKKITLECSQTMGHDKMYWYQQDPGMELHLIHYSYGVNSTEKGDLSSESTVSRIRTEHFPLTLESARPSHTSQYLCASSEGGQDDQPQHFGDGTRLSIL.

The DNA of the CDR3 is TGTGCCAGCAGTGAGGGACAGGGTCGGGGCGAGCAGTACTTC. Translated, it gives CASSEGQGRGEQYF. This chain links TRBV6-1 with TRBJ2-7; 9 nucleotides agree with TRBD1. J was trimmed by 6 bases and V by 3 bases; bases with no gene match: 6. This CDR3 is built from 14 residues. The germline CDR1 and CDR2 sequences are MNHNS and SASEGT.

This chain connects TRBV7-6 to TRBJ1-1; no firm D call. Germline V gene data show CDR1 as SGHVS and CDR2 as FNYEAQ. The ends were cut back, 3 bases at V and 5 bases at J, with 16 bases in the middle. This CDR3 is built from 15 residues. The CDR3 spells CASSLSPESLTEAFF. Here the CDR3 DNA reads TGTGCCAGCAGCTTGTCACCGGAGTCCCTTACTGAAGCTTTCTTT.

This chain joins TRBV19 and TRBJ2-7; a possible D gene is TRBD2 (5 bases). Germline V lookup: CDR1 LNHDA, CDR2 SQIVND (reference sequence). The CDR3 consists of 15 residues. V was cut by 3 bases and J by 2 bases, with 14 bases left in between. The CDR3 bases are TGTGCCAGTAGTATTCACTCGGGGTCGACCTACGAGCAGTACTTC. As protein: CASSIHSGSTYEQYF.

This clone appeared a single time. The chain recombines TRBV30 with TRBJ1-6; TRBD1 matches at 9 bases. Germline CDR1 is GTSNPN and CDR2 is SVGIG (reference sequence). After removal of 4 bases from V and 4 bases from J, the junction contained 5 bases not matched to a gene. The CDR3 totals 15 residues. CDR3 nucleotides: TGTGCCTGGACCTTCGGGACAGGGTATAATTCACCCCTCCACTTT. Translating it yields CAWTFGTGYNSPLHF.